The 17 T cell receptor beta chains given below trace back to one sample, sequenced in a study of blood T cell repertoires in COVID-19 (TCRdb year 2020). The method was the immunoSEQ multiplex PCR assay. TCRdb obtained this table from immuneACCESS and retained in-frame rearrangements with V and J assigned. These tables miss some clones; where compared with another copy, unresolved V genes account for less than half of the shortfall, and the remainder is unexplained. The sample table lists hundreds of thousands of clones, around 86% of them with a count of one. 1.5% to 2% of the sample rests with the top ten. Sequenced material: PBMCs or T cells enriched from blood (not recorded which). Source of these receptors: a woman aged 45-65 years who had recovered from COVID-19.

The chain couples TRBV7-9 to TRBJ1-4; no clear D gene. Germline assignment: CDR1 SEHNR and CDR2 FQNEAQ (reference sequence). CDR3 length: 16 residues. V dropped 2 bases and J dropped 0 bases, with 10 bases sitting between them. The CDR3 region is CASSLTTTSTNEKLFF. The DNA of the CDR3 is TGTGCCAGCAGCTTAACGACAACTTCAACTAATGAAAAACTGTTTTTT.

This rearrangement joins TRBV15 to TRBJ2-7; TRBD1 matches at 9 bases. The CDR3 is 13 residues long. The V gene end was trimmed by 3 bases and the J gene end by 7 bases; junction bases not matched to a gene: 4. The germline V gene has CDR1 LNHNV and CDR2 YYDKDF (reference sequence). The CDR3 DNA follows: TGTGCCACCAGCAGGGGACAGGGTCGAGAGCAGTACTTC. Residues: CATSRGQGREQYF.

This sequence joins TRBV28 and TRBJ2-5; the D gene is possibly TRBD2 (5 bases). V lost 6 bases and J lost 5, with 19 bases in between. The CDR3 is made up of 15 amino acids. CDR1 is MDHEN and CDR2 is SYDVKM in the germline V gene. The CDR3, as DNA: TGTGCCAGCAGCACCGGCCTCCGATCGGGGGAGACCCAGTACTTC. Translating it yields CASSTGLRSGETQYF.

In DNA, the CDR3 is TGCGCCAGCAGCAGAGACAGGGAGCGGGACGAGCAGTACTTC. Encoded protein: CASSRDRERDEQYF. The V call is TRBV5-1, the J call TRBJ2-7; D is possibly TRBD1 (7 bases). The germline V gene has CDR1 SGHRS and CDR2 YFSETQ. The CDR3 consists of 14 residues. The V and J ends lost 4 bases and 5 bases respectively, with 16 bases between them.

This chain links TRBV2 with TRBJ2-1; 12 bases line up with TRBD2. This CDR3 is built from 15 residues. The germline V gene encodes CDR1 SNHLY and CDR2 FYNNEI. V lost 5 bases, J lost 7 bases, and 6 bases stayed unmatched. CDR3 sequence: CASSILAGGYNEQFF. DNA for the CDR3: TGTGCCAGCAGTATACTAGCGGGAGGATATAATGAGCAGTTCTTC.

J is TRBJ2-3 and V is TRBV9, with 9 nucleotides matching TRBD2. Germline V gives CDR1 SGDLS, CDR2 YYNGEE. This CDR3 comprises 16 residues. V lost 2 bases and J lost 5; bases outside the gene matches: 9. CDR3 DNA: TGTGCCAGCAGCGTGAGGGGCGGGAGGGCCGTAGATACGCAGTATTTT. Translated: CASSVRGGRAVDTQYF. The whole variable domain, remainder taken from reference TRBV9 and TRBJ2-3, is DSGVTQTPKHLITATGQRVTLRCSPRSGDLSVYWYQQSLDQGLQFLIQYYNGEERAKGNILERFSAQQFPDLHSELNLSSLELGDSALYFCASSVRGGRAVDTQYFGPGTRLTVL.

V usage is TRBV19 and J usage is TRBJ2-1, with a weak D call TRBD2 (6 bases). The V gene's germline CDR1 is LNHDA and CDR2 SQIVND (reference sequence). The V gene lost 5 bases and the J gene lost 12 bases, with 20 bases spanning the gap. The CDR3 runs 14 residues. The CDR3 reads CASSLTREPAGQFF. CDR3 nucleotide sequence: TGTGCCAGTAGTCTGACTAGGGAGCCGGCGGGGCAGTTCTTC.

J is TRBJ1-2 and V is TRBV10-3, with TRBD1 matching 7 bases. This CDR3 contains 16 residues. Germline CDR1 ENHRY, CDR2 SYGVKD. After removal of 7 bases from V and 2 bases from J, the junction contained 13 bases not matched to a gene. CDR3 DNA: TGTGCCATCAATGGCGGTGCAGGGGGAAAAAACTATGGCTACACCTTC. Encoded protein: CAINGGAGGKNYGYTF.

The rearrangement joins TRBV21-1 to TRBJ1-4. TRBV21-1 is noted as a pseudogene. The CDR3 has 15 amino acids. The CDR3 DNA is TGTGCCAGCAGCCCCTACCCACTTTCTAATGAAAAACTGTTTTTT. As protein: CASSPYPLSNEKLFF.

The V gene is TRBV7-3, the J gene TRBJ1-1; no reliable D call. The CDR3 runs to 13 residues. From germline, CDR1 is SGHTA and CDR2 FQGTGA. V was cut by 2 bases and J by 1 base, with 5 bases left in between. The CDR3 region is CASSLPPNTEAFF. The CDR3 region has the DNA TGTGCCAGCAGCTTACCTCCGAACACTGAAGCTTTCTTT.

The V gene is TRBV4-3, the J gene TRBJ2-3; a weak D match, TRBD2 (6 bases). Trimming removed 4 bases at V and 1 base at J, with 12 bases between. The V gene's germline CDR1 is LGHNA and CDR2 YSLEER. There are 15 residues in the CDR3. CDR3 sequence reads: CASSRGTGGTDTQYF. In DNA form, the CDR3 reads TGCGCCAGCAGCCGAGGAACGGGAGGCACAGATACGCAGTATTTT.

The chain joins TRBV5-5 to TRBJ2-5, with D maybe TRBD2 (6 bases). V lost 5 bases, J lost 2 bases, and 16 bases lay in between. CDR3 size: 15 residues. Looked up from germline, CDR1 is SGHKS and CDR2 is YYEKEE (reference sequence). Written as DNA, the CDR3 is TGTGCCAGCAGTTCGCGGGATGCCCTGCAAGAGACCCAGTACTTC. Its protein product is CASSSRDALQETQYF. Supplemented by reference TRBV5-5 and TRBJ2-5, the full variable domain reads DAGVTQSPTHLIKTRGQQVTLRCSPISGHKSVSWYQQVLGQGPQFIFQYYEKEERGRGNFPDRFSARQFPNYSSELNVNALLLGDSALYLCASSSRDALQETQYFGPGTRLLVL.

The chain uses TRBV19 and TRBJ1-6; D is unresolved. Germline CDR1 and CDR2: LNHDA and SQIVND (reference sequence). CDR3 length equals 14 residues. Trimming pared 10 bases from V and 8 bases from J, leaving 18 bases between. For the CDR3, the DNA is TGTGCCACCCGTATAACCAAACCGGATTCACCCCTCCACTTT. This encodes CATRITKPDSPLHF.

The chain recombines TRBV10-3 with TRBJ2-7; TRBD1 aligns across 8 bases. Trimming cost V 6 bases and J 1 base; bases outside gene matches: 5. Germline loops: CDR1 ENHRY, CDR2 SYGVKD. CDR3 length: 14 residues. CDR3 bases: TGTGCCATCAGGACCGGGACAGGTTCCTACGAGCAGTACTTC. It translates to CAIRTGTGSYEQYF.

V gene TRBV6-4 combines with J gene TRBJ2-2; possibly TRBD1 for D (6 bases). Germline V gene sequence: CDR1 MRHNA, CDR2 SNTAGT. The CDR3 runs 15 residues. With 3 bases removed from V and 3 bases from J, the gap between germline ends came to 11 bases. CDR3 sequence (DNA): TGTGCCAGCAGTGAGGGGGCGCCTGACACCGGGGAGCTGTTTTTT. Translating it yields CASSEGAPDTGELFF.

This clone was seen a handful of times. The V gene is TRBV28, the J gene TRBJ2-1; TRBD1 matches at 9 bases. The CDR3 extends over 14 amino acids. V lost 4 bases to trimming and J lost 6 bases; unmatched junction nucleotides: 4. The germline gives CDR1 MDHEN, CDR2 SYDVKM. The CDR3 DNA is TGTGCCAGCAGTTACGGGACAGGGATCAATGAGCAGTTCTTC. Residues: CASSYGTGINEQFF.

V gene TRBV29-1 combines with J gene TRBJ2-6; possible D gene TRBD2, 6 bases. V gave up 7 bases and J gave up 1 base, with 8 bases separating them. The CDR3 loop spans 13 amino acids. The germline V gene has CDR1 SQVTM and CDR2 ANQGSEA. The CDR3 region is CSGLDSGANVLTF. The CDR3 DNA sequence: TGCAGCGGACTAGATTCTGGGGCCAACGTCCTGACTTTC.